Described below is a single TCR beta chain sequence and its context. Germline CDR1 reads MNHEY; CDR2 reads SMNVEV (reference sequence). The CDR3 runs 14 residues. The V and J ends lost 9 bases and 7 bases respectively, with 18 bases between them. The data originate from a study of blood T cell repertoires in COVID-19. Clones were sequenced by immunoSEQ multiplex PCR, and TCRdb holds only the in-frame ones, with some missing. The repertoire holds hundreds of thousands of clones, with 85% to 90% as singletons. The source material was peripheral blood. V gene TRBV27 combines with J gene TRBJ1-4, with TRBD1 as a possible D gene (5 bases). The receptor's source is a woman in her 30s with COVID-19, enrolled during active disease. The DNA for the CDR3 is TGTGCCAGTAGGATTCGGGGGGGTGGTGAAAAACTGTTTTTT. It translates to CASRIRGGGEKLFF.